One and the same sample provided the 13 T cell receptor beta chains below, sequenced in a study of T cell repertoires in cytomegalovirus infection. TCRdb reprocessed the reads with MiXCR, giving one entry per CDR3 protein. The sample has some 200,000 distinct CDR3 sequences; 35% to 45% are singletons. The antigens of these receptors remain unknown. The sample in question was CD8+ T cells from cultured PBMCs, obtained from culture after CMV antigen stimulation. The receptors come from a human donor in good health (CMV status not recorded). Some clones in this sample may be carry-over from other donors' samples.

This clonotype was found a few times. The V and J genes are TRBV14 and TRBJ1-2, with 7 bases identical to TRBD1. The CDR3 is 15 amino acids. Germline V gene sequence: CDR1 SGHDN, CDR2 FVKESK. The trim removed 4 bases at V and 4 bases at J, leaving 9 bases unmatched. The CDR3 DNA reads TGTGCCAGCAGCCTATTAACAGGGGCCAGCTATGGCTACACCTTC. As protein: CASSLLTGASYGYTF.

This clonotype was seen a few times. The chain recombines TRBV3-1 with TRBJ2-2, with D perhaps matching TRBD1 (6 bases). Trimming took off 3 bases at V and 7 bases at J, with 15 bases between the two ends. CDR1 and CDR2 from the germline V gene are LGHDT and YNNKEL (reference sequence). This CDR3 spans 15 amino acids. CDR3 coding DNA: TGTGCCAGCAGCCACCCGGGACGAGGGGGCGGGGAGCTGTTTTTT. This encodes CASSHPGRGGGELFF.

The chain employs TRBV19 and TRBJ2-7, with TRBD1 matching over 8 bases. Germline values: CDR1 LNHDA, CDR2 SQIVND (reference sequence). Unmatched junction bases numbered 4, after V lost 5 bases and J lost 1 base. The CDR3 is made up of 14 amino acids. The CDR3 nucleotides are TGTGCCAGTAGTCTCCGGGACAGGTCCTACGAGCAGTACTTC. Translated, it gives CASSLRDRSYEQYF.

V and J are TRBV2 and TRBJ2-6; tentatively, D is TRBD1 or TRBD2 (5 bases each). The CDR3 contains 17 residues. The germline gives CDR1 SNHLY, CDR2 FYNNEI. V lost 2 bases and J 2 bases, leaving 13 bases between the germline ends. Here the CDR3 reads CASSEIEGKTGANVLTF. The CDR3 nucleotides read TGTGCCAGCAGTGAAATAGAGGGGAAGACTGGGGCCAACGTCCTGACTTTC. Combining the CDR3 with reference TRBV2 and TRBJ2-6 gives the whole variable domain EPEVTQTPSHQVTQMGQEVILRCVPISNHLYFYWYRQILGQKVEFLVSFYNNEISEKSEIFDDQFSVERPDGSNFTLKIRSTKLEDSAMYFCASSEIEGKTGANVLTFGAGSRLTVL.

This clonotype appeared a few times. The CDR3 DNA follows: TGTGCCACCAGTGATTTGTTTCAGGGAACCGGGGAGCTGTTTTTT. As protein: CATSDLFQGTGELFF. V is TRBV24-1 and J is TRBJ2-2; TRBD1 is a possible D gene (5 bases). Between the trimmed V and J ends, which lost 0 bases and 5 bases, there was a span of 9 bases. The CDR3 is 15 amino acids. Per the germline V gene, CDR1 is KGHDR and CDR2 is SFDVKD.

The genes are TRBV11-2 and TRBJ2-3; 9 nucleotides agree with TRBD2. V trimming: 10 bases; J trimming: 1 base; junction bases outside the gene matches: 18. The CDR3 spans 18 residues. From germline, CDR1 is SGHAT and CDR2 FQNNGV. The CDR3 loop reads CATISGSGSALGTDTQYF. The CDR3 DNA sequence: TGTGCCACCATTTCGGGTAGCGGGAGTGCCCTGGGCACAGATACGCAGTATTTT.

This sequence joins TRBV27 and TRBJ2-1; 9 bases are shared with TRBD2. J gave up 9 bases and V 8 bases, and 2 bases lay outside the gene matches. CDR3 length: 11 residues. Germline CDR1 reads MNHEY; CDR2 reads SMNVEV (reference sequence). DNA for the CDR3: TGTGCCAGCGCGGGGGGGGGTGAGCAGTTCTTC. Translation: CASAGGGEQFF.

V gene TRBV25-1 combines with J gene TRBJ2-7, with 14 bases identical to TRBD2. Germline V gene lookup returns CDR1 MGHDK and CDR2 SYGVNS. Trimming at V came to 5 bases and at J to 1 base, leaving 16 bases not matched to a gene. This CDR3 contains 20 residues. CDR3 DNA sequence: TGTGCCAGCAGTCACTCCGGGACTAGCGGGGGAGCCCGGGGGTCCTACGAGCAGTACTTC. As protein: CASSHSGTSGGARGSYEQYF.

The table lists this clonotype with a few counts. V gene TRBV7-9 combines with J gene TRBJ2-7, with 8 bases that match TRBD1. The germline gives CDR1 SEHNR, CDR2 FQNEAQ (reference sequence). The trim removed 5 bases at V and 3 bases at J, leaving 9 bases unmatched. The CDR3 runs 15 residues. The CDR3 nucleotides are TGTGCCAGCAGCCGACCGGGACAGGTAGTCTACGAGCAGTACTTC. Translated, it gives CASSRPGQVVYEQYF.

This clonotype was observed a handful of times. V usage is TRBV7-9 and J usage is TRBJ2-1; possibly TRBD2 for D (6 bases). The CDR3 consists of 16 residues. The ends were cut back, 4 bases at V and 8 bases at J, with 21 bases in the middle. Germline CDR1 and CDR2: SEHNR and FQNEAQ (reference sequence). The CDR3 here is CASSSFGGSGEHEQFF. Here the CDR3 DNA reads TGTGCCAGCAGCTCCTTTGGGGGGTCAGGCGAACATGAGCAGTTCTTC.

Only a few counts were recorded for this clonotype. The CDR3 is CASSASTQAGDTQYF. Here the CDR3 DNA reads TGTGCCAGCAGTGCGTCAACACAGGCGGGAGATACGCAGTATTTT. The chain employs TRBV6-5 and TRBJ2-3; perhaps D is TRBD1 or TRBD2 (5 bases each). The CDR3 loop spans 15 amino acids. Deletions cut 5 bases from V and 5 bases from J, with 17 bases between. Germline CDR1 reads MNHEY; CDR2 reads SVGAGI.

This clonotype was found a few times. The chain's CDR3 is CASGSGGGTDTQYF. The CDR3 coding sequence is TGTGCCAGCGGTAGCGGGGGGGGCACAGATACGCAGTATTTT. This chain uses TRBV7-9 with TRBJ2-3, with 11 positions matching TRBD2. CDR1 SEHNR and CDR2 FQNEAQ come from the germline V gene (reference sequence). The CDR3 extends over 14 amino acids. Germline trimming cut 8 bases from V and 1 base from J; bases unmatched to any gene: 2.

The CDR3 sequence is CAIVDRALGGTEAFF. The CDR3 DNA reads as TGTGCCATTGTAGACAGGGCCCTGGGGGGCACTGAAGCTTTCTTT. The J gene is TRBJ1-1, the V gene TRBV2; 7 bases fit TRBD1. Germline V gives CDR1 SNHLY, CDR2 FYNNEI. After removal of 10 bases from V and 4 bases from J, the junction contained 15 bases not matched to a gene. The CDR3 totals 15 residues.